This passage covers 2 T cell receptor beta chains from one sample sequenced in a study of Ad26.COV2.S vaccination and SARS-CoV-2 variants. Treatment here: around 19 received Ad26.COV2.S at low or high dose, single or two shots; roughly 5 received placebo; per-sample allocation not given. Sampling took place 63 days after the first vaccine or placebo injection. Clones were sequenced by immunoSEQ multiplex PCR, and TCRdb holds only the in-frame ones, with some missing. This table holds hundreds of thousands of clones, 80% to 95% found once. Sequences were derived from peripheral blood, sampled in a trial of Ad26.COV2.S vaccine versus placebo. Receptors were obtained from a person between 18 and 65 years old who received the Ad26.COV2.S COVID-19 vaccine or a placebo.

This sequence joins TRBV28 and TRBJ1-4, with 8 positions matching TRBD1. Per the germline V gene, CDR1 is MDHEN and CDR2 is SYDVKM. With 7 bases clipped from V and 5 bases from J, the junction kept 6 bases outside the gene matches. CDR3 length equals 14 residues. The CDR3, as DNA: TGTGCCAGCACCTCGACAGGGGAAAATGAAAAACTGTTTTTT. This translates into CASTSTGENEKLFF.

V usage is TRBV25-1 and J usage is TRBJ2-1; a weak D match, TRBD1 (5 bases). This CDR3 has 13 residues. V lost 6 bases and J lost 9, with 15 bases in between. Germline V gene sequence: CDR1 MGHDK, CDR2 SYGVNS. The DNA for the CDR3 is TGTGCCAGCAGCAGTAGGGGTCAGAGTGAGCAGTTCTTC. This encodes CASSSRGQSEQFF.